These 5 T cell receptor beta chains were all obtained from the same sample, sequenced in a study of T cells expressing NK-cell markers. TCRdb re-called the 5' RACE reads and shows each CDR3 protein once, DNA omitted. The sample totals about 440,000 distinct CDR3 sequences. The material sequenced was blood T cells: a sorted CD56 or NKG2C T cell subset, CD4+ or CD8+ T cells, or bulk PBMC T cells (not recorded which). These receptors all stem from a woman aged 18 to 75 in good health.

The genes are TRBV9 and TRBJ2-1. Looked up from germline, CDR1 is SGDLS and CDR2 is YYNGEE. The CDR3 contains 12 residues. CDR3 amino acids: CASSVEVNEQFF.

The V gene is TRBV15, the J gene TRBJ1-3; there is no DNA to check the TCRdb D call of TRBD1. From germline, CDR1 is LNHNV and CDR2 YYDKDF (reference sequence). CDR3 length: 16 residues. CDR3 region: CATSRRQLPFGNTIYF.

J is TRBJ2-2 and V is TRBV6-2 or TRBV6-3; the TCRdb call, TRBD2, lacks DNA for checking. This CDR3 region has 18 residues. Germline CDR1 is MNHEY and CDR2 is SVGEGT. Here the CDR3 reads CASSYVSGSFTGTGELFF.

This chain joins TRBV4-1 and TRBJ1-2; TCRdb designates TRBD1, a call that cannot be tested without DNA. Per the germline V gene, CDR1 is MGHRA and CDR2 is YSYEKL. The CDR3 has 15 amino acids. The CDR3 loop is CASSQEVQVNYGYTF.

V is TRBV15 and J is TRBJ2-2; the D call of TRBD2 rests on TCRdb alone, since no DNA is present to check it. The germline gives CDR1 LNHNV, CDR2 YYDKDF (reference sequence). CDR3 length: 21 residues. The CDR3 region is CATSRDVVPTGPPLKTGELFF.